This T cell receptor (beta chain) originates from a study of shared clonotypes between healthy human individuals. Study at large: Sampling drew on donors who were a couple of women and three men aged 18 to 49.

On this clone: The antigen remains unidentified.

It was across several immunoSEQ plates that each subset's genomic DNA was evenly split. Produced via immunoSEQ multiplex PCR; TCRdb's table is partial and in-frame only. The table has around 1.6 million clones, 95% to 99% seen once. Study-wide results and caveats: A few donors showed sharing of approximately 5% of naive CD4 clonotypes. Lower generation probabilities were found for non-shared clonotypes than for those shared by all four donors.

Sequenced input: naive CD4+ T cells sorted from blood. Indicated subset: CD45RA+ positively selected. This TCR came from a man aged 25-45 years in good health.

CDR3 region: CARRRGGYEQYF. CDR3 nucleotide sequence: TGTGCCCGGCGCCGTGGGGGTTACGAGCAGTACTTC. The chain is built from TRBV2 and TRBJ2-7; D possibly uses TRBD1 or TRBD2 (5 bases each). Trimming cost V 11 bases and J 4 bases, with 15 bases left between them. This CDR3 spans 12 amino acids. Per the germline V gene, CDR1 is SNHLY and CDR2 is FYNNEI.